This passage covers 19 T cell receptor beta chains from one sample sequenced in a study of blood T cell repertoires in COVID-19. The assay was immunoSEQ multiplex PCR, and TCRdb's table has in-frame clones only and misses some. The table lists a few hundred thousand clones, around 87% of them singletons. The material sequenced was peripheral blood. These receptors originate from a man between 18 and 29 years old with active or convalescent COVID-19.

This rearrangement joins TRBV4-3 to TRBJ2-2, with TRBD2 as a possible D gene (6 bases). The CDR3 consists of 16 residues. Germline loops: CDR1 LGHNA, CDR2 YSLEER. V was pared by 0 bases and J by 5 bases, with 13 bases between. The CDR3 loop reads CASSQELGLLTGELFF. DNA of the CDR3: TGCGCCAGCAGCCAAGAACTGGGACTCTTAACCGGGGAGCTGTTTTTT.

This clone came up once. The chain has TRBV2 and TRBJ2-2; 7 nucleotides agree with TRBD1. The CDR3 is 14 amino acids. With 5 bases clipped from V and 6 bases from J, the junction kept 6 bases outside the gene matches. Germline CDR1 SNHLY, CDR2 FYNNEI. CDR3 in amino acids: CASSRDSRAGELFF. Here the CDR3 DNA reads TGTGCCAGCAGTAGGGACAGCCGGGCCGGGGAGCTGTTTTTT.

Written as DNA, the CDR3 is TGCGCCAGCAGCGACGGACAGGGGGCGGCGGGCTACACCTTC. It specifies CASSDGQGAAGYTF. The V gene is TRBV10-2, the J gene TRBJ1-2, with 11 bases that match TRBD1. The CDR3 loop spans 14 amino acids. Trimming removed 6 bases from V and 8 bases from J; junction bases left unmatched: 8. The germline V gene encodes CDR1 WSHSY and CDR2 SAAADI.

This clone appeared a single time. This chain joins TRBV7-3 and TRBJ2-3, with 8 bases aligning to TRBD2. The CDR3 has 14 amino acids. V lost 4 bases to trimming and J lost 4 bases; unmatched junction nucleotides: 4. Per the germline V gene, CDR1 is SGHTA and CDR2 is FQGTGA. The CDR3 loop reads CASSSYGGADTQYF. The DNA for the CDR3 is TGTGCCAGCAGCTCCTACGGGGGGGCAGATACGCAGTATTTT. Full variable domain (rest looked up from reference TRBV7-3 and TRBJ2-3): GAGVSQTPSNKVTEKGKYVELRCDPISGHTALYWYRQSLGQGPEFLIYFQGTGAADDSGLPNDRFFAVRPEGSVSTLKIQRTERGDSAVYLCASSSYGGADTQYFGPGTRLTVL.

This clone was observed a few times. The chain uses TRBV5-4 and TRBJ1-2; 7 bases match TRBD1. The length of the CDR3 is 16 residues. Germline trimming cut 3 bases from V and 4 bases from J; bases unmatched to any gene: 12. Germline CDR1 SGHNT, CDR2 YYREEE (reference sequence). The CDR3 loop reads CASSSANRGGIYGYTF. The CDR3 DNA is TGTGCCAGCAGCTCCGCCAACAGGGGCGGTATCTATGGCTACACCTTC. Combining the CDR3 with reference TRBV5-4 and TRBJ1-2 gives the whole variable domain ETGVTQSPTHLIKTRGQQVTLRCSSQSGHNTVSWYQQALGQGPQFIFQYYREEENGRGNFPPRFSGLQFPNYSSELNVNALELDDSALYLCASSSANRGGIYGYTFGSGTRLTVV.

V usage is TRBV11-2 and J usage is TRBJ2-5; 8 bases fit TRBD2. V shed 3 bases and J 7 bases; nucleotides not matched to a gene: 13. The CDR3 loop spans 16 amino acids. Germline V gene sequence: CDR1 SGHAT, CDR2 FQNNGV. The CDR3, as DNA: TGTGCCAGCAGCTTGACCTTGACTAGCGCCCCCGGGACCCAGTACTTC. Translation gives CASSLTLTSAPGTQYF.

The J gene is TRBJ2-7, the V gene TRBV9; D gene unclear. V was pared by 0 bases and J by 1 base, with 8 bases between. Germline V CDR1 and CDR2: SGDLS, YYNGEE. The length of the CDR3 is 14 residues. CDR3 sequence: CASSVATSSYEQYF. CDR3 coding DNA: TGTGCCAGCAGCGTAGCTACGAGTTCCTACGAGCAGTACTTC. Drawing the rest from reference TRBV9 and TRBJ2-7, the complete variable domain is DSGVTQTPKHLITATGQRVTLRCSPRSGDLSVYWYQQSLDQGLQFLIQYYNGEERAKGNILERFSAQQFPDLHSELNLSSLELGDSALYFCASSVATSSYEQYFGPGTRLTVT.

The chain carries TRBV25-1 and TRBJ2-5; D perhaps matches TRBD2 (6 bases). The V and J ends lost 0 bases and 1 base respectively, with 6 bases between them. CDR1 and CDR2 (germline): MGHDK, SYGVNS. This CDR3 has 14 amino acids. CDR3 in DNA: TGTGCCAGCAGTGAATACGGGGGCCAAGAGACCCAGTACTTC. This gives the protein CASSEYGGQETQYF.

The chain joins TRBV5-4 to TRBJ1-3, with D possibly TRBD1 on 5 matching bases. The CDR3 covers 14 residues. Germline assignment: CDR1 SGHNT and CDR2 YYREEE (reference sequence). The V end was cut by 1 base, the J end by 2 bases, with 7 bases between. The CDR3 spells CASSLRGAGNTIYF. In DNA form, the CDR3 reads TGTGCCAGCAGCTTGCGGGGGGCTGGAAACACCATATATTTT.

CDR3 sequence: CASSPLGLAGGPDTQYF. DNA of the CDR3: TGTGCCAGCAGTCCACTAGGACTAGCGGGAGGGCCCGATACGCAGTATTTT. The genes are TRBV6-6 and TRBJ2-3, with 15 bases fitting TRBD2. Germline values: CDR1 MNHNY, CDR2 SVGAGI (reference sequence). The CDR3 consists of 17 residues. Trimming cost V 5 bases and J 6 bases; bases outside gene matches: 9.

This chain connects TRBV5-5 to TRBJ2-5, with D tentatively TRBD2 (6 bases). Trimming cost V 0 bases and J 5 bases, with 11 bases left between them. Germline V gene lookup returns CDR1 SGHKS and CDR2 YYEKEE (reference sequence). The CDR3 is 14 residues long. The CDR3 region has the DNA TGTGCCAGCAGCTTGGCCCGGGGGTTTGAGACCCAGTACTTC. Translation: CASSLARGFETQYF.

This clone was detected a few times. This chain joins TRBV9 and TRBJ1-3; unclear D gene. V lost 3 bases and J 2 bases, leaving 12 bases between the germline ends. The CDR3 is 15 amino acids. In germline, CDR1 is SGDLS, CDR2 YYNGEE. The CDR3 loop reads CASSAIKSPGNTIYF. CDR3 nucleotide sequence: TGTGCCAGCAGCGCTATAAAGTCCCCTGGAAACACCATATATTTT.

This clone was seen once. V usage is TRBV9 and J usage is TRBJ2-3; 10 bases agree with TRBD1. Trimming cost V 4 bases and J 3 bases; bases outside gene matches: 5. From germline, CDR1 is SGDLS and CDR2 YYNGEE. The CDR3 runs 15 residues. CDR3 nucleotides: TGTGCCAGCAGCAGGGGGACAGGGGTTACAGATACGCAGTATTTT. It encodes CASSRGTGVTDTQYF.

The CDR3 loop is CASRTRQQHGYTF. For the CDR3, the DNA is TGTGCCAGCAGGACTAGACAGCAGCATGGCTACACCTTC. The V and J genes are TRBV12-3 or TRBV12-4 and TRBJ1-2, with a tentative D call TRBD1 (5 bases). V gave up 6 bases and J gave up 6 bases, with 14 bases separating them. The CDR3 contains 13 residues.

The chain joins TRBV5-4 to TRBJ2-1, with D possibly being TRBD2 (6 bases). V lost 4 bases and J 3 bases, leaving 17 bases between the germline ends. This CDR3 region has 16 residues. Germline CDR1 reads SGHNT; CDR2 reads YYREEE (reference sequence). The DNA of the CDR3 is TGTGCCAGCAGCCTGGTGGGGCTAGCGTACTACAATGAGCAGTTCTTC. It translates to CASSLVGLAYYNEQFF.

CDR3 sequence reads: CSVYSPENTGELFF. The CDR3 region has the DNA TGCAGCGTTTACTCACCCGAGAACACCGGGGAGCTGTTTTTT. This chain connects TRBV29-1 to TRBJ2-2; D is uncertain. This CDR3 spans 14 amino acids. Germline V CDR1 and CDR2: SQVTM, ANQGSEA. V was shortened by 5 bases and J by 1 base, with 11 bases between the two germline ends.

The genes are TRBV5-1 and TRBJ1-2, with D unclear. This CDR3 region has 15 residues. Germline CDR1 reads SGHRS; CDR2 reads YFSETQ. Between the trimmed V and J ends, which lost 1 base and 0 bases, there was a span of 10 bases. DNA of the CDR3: TGCGCCAGCAGCTTGTCGGCGGTTACTAACTATGGCTACACCTTC. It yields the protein CASSLSAVTNYGYTF.

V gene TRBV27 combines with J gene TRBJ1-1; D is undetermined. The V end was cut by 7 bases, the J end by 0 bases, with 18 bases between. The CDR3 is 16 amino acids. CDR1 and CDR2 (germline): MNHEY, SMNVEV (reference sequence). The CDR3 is CASTTIGGGMNTEAFF. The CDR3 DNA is TGTGCCAGCACCACAATCGGTGGAGGAATGAACACTGAAGCTTTCTTT.

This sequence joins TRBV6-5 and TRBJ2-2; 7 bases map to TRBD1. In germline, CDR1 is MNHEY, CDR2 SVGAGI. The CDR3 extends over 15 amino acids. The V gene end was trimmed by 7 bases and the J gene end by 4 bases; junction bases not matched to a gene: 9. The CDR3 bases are TGTGCCAGCATGGGACAGTCCGGATCCACCGGGGAGCTGTTTTTT. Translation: CASMGQSGSTGELFF.